These T cell receptor beta chains were read from a single sample in a study of cytomegalovirus exposure and HLA in healthy donors. Assay used: immunoSEQ multiplex PCR; TCRdb lists only in-frame clones, some missing. The sample records around 95,000 clones, roughly 70% being singletons. Sequencing was done on a sample of PBMCs. The receptors derive from a male donor in good health and CMV-seronegative. CDR3s include the opening cysteine and the closing phenylalanine or tryptophan. The order of the fields is clone size, V gene, D gene, CDR3 length, J gene, CDR3 protein, CDR3 DNA. D genes are given only for firm matches. Clone size is given for some rows only: seen once, a few or many times, or a class if the clone is expanded.

abundance: medium-sized; v_gene: TRBV6-5; d_gene: -; len: 13; j_gene: TRBJ1-1; CDR3aa: CASSLGGAKEAFF; CDR3nt: TGTGCCAGCAGCCTTGGAGGGGCCAAGGAAGCTTTCTTT
abundance: -; v_gene: TRBV27; d_gene: -; len: 16; j_gene: TRBJ2-1; CDR3aa: CASSLALRSSYNEQFF; CDR3nt: TGTGCCAGCAGTTTGGCCCTTCGATCCTCCTACAATGAGCAGTTCTTC
abundance: -; v_gene: TRBV7-8; d_gene: -; len: 10; j_gene: TRBJ1-1; CDR3aa: CASSPNEAFF; CDR3nt: TGTGCCAGCAGCCCTAATGAAGCTTTCTTT
abundance: -; v_gene: TRBV5-1; d_gene: TRBD1; len: 17; j_gene: TRBJ2-2; CDR3aa: CASSLWTGSANTGELFF; CDR3nt: TGCGCCAGCAGCCTTTGGACAGGGTCGGCGAACACCGGGGAGCTGTTTTTT
abundance: -; v_gene: TRBV7-2; d_gene: TRBD2; len: 15; j_gene: TRBJ2-3; CDR3aa: CASSPLAGGADTQYF; CDR3nt: TGTGCCAGCAGCCCCCTAGCGGGAGGGGCAGATACGCAGTATTTT
abundance: few; v_gene: TRBV6-5; d_gene: -; len: 12; j_gene: TRBJ1-3; CDR3aa: CASTTAGNTIYF; CDR3nt: TGTGCCAGCACGACAGCCGGAAACACCATATATTTT
abundance: -; v_gene: TRBV4-2; d_gene: TRBD2; len: 17; j_gene: TRBJ2-2; CDR3aa: CASSQGTSGTNTGELFF; CDR3nt: TGTGCCAGCAGCCAAGGGACTAGCGGGACGAACACCGGGGAGCTGTTTTTT
abundance: -; v_gene: TRBV6-6; d_gene: -; len: 14; j_gene: TRBJ1-4; CDR3aa: CASSYSGGNEKLFF; CDR3nt: TGTGCCAGCAGTTACTCAGGCGGGAATGAAAAACTGTTTTTT
abundance: -; v_gene: TRBV30; d_gene: TRBD2; len: 17; j_gene: TRBJ2-1; CDR3aa: CAWSVVGGVGWGDEQFF; CDR3nt: TGTGCCTGGAGTGTGGTTGGGGGGGTCGGGTGGGGGGATGAGCAGTTCTTC
abundance: -; v_gene: TRBV27; d_gene: TRBD1; len: 18; j_gene: TRBJ2-7; CDR3aa: CASSLPPGQGSPLYEQYF; CDR3nt: TGTGCCAGCAGTTTGCCTCCGGGACAGGGATCTCCCCTCTACGAGCAGTACTTC
abundance: -; v_gene: TRBV5-1; d_gene: -; len: 16; j_gene: TRBJ2-6; CDR3aa: CASSLPQGSGANVLTF; CDR3nt: TGCGCCAGCAGCTTACCACAGGGATCTGGGGCCAACGTCCTGACTTTC
abundance: -; v_gene: TRBV10-3; d_gene: -; len: 15; j_gene: TRBJ1-1; CDR3aa: CAISANGGTNTEAFF; CDR3nt: TGTGCCATCAGCGCTAATGGGGGGACGAACACTGAAGCTTTCTTT
abundance: -; v_gene: TRBV5-3; d_gene: TRBD1; len: 16; j_gene: TRBJ2-7; CDR3aa: CARSRLNRDSDYEQYF; CDR3nt: TGTGCCAGAAGCCGCCTAAACCGGGACAGCGACTACGAGCAGTACTTC